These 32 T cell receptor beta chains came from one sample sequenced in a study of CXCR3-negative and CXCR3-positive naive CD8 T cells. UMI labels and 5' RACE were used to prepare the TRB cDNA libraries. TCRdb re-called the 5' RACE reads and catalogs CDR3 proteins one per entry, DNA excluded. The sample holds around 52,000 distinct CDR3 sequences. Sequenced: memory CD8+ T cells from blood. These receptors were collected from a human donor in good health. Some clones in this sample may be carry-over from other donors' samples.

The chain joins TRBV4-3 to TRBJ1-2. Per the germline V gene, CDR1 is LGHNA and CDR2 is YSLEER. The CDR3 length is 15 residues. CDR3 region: CASSQDITGLYGYTF.

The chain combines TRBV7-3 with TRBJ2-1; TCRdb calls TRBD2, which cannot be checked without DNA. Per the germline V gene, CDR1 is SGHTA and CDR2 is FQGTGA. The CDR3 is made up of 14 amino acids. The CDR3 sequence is CASSLLAGTNEQFF.

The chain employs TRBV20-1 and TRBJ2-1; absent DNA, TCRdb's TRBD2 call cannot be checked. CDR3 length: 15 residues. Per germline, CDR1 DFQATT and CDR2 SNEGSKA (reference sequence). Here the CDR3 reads CSARAEREGYNEQFF.

The CDR3 protein is CASKTWMSTGVHEQYF. The rearrangement uses TRBV28 and TRBJ2-7; TCRdb's D gene call, TRBD1, goes unchecked for lack of DNA. The CDR3 runs 16 residues. The germline V gene encodes CDR1 MDHEN and CDR2 SYDVKM.

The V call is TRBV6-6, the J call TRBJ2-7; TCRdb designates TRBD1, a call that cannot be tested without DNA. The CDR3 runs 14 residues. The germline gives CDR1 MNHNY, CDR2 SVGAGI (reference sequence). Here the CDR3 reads CASSGAVYSYEQYF.

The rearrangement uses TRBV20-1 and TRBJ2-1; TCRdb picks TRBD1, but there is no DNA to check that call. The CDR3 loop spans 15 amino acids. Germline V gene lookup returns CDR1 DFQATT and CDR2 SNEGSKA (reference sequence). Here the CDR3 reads CSAREQGRSYNEQFF.

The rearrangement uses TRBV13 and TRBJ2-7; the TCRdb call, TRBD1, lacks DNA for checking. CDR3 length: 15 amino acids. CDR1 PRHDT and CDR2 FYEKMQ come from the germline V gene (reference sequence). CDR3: CASSQRTGGGYEQYF. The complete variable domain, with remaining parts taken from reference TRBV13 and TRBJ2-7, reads AAGVIQSPRHLIKEKRETATLKCYPIPRHDTVYWYQQGPGQDPQFLISFYEKMQSDKGSIPDRFSAQQFSDYHSELNMSSLELGDSALYFCASSQRTGGGYEQYFGPGTRLTVT.

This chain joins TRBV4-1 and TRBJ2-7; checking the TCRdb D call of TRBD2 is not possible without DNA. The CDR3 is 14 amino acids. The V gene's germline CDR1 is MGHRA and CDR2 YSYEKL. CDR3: CASSLSGSSYEQYF.

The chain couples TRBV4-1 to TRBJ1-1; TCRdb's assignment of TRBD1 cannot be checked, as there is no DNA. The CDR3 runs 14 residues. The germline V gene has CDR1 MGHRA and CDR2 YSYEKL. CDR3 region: CASSQGQRNTEAFF.

CDR3 region: CASSQELPSGHYEQYF. The rearrangement links TRBV4-2 to TRBJ2-7; TCRdb lists TRBD2, though no DNA is available to test this call. Per germline, CDR1 LGHNA and CDR2 YNFKEQ. This CDR3 has 16 residues.

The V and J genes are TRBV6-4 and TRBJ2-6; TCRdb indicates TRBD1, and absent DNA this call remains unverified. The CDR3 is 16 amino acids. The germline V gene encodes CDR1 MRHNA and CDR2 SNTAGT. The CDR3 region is CASSDTTGAGASVLTF.

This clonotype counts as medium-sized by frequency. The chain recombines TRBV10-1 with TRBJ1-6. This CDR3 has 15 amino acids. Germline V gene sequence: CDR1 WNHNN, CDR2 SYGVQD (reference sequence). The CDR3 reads CASRLRSSYNSPLHF.

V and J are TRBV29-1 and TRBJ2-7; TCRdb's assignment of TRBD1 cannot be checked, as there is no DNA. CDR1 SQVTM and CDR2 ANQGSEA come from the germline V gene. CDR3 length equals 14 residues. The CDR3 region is CSVRAGTGSYEQYF.

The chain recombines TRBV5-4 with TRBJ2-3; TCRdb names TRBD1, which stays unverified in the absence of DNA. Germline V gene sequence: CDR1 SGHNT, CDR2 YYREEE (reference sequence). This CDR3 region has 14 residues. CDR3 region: CASSRVGTSDTQYF.

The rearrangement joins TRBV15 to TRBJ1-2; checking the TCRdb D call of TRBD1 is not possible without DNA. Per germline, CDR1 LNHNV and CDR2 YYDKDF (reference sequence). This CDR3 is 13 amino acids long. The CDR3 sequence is CATSKGTGDGYTF. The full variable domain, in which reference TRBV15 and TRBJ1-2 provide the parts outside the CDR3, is DAMVIQNPRYQVTQFGKPVTLSCSQTLNHNVMYWYQQKSSQAPKLLFHYYDKDFNNEADTPDNFQSRRPNTSFCFLDIRSPGLGDTAMYLCATSKGTGDGYTFGSGTRLTVV.

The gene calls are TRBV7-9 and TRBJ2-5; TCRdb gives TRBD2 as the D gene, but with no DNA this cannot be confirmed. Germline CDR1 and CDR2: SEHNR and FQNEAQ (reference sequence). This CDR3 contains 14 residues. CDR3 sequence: CASSLPSGGETQYF.

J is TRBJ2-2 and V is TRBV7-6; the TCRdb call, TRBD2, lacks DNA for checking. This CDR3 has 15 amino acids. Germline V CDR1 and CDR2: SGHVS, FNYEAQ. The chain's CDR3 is CASSRASGGTGELFF.

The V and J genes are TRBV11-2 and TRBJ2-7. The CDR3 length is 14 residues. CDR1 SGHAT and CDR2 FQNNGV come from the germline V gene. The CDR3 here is CASSFASSVNEQYF.

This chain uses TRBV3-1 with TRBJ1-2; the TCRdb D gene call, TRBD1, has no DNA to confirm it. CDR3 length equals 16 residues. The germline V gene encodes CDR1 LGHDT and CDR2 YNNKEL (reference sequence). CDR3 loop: CASSPPGQGRSYGYTF.

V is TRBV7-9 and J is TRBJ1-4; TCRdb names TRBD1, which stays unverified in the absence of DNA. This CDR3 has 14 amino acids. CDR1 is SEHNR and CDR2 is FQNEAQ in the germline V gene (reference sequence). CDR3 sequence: CASSPSVASEKLFF.

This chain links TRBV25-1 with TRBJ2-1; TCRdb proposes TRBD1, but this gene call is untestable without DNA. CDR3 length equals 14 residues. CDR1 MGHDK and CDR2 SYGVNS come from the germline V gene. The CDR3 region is CASTLNGGYNEQFF.

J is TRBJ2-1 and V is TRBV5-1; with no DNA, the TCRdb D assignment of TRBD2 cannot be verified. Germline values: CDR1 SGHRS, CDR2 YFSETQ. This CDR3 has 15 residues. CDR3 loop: CASSLVVAGGNEQFF.

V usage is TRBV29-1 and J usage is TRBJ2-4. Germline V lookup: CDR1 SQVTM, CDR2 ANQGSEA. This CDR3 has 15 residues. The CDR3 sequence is CSVPRPNGPKNIQYF. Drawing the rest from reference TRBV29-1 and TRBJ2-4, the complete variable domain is SAVISQKPSRDICQRGTSLTIQCQVDSQVTMMFWYRQQPGQSLTLIATANQGSEATYESGFVIDKFPISRPNLTFSTLTVSNMSPEDSSIYLCSVPRPNGPKNIQYFGAGTRLSVL.

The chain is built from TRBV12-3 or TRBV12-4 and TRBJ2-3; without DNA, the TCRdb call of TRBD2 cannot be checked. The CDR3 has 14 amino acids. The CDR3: CASSFRTDGDTQYF.

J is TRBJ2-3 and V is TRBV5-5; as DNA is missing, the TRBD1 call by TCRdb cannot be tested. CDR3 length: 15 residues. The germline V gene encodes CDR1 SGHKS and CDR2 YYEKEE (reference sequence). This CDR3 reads CASSFGQGAGDTQYF. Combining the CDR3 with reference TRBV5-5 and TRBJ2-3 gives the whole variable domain DAGVTQSPTHLIKTRGQQVTLRCSPISGHKSVSWYQQVLGQGPQFIFQYYEKEERGRGNFPDRFSARQFPNYSSELNVNALLLGDSALYLCASSFGQGAGDTQYFGPGTRLTVL.

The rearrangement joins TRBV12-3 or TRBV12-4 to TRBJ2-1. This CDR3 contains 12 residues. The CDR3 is CASSLGASEQFF.

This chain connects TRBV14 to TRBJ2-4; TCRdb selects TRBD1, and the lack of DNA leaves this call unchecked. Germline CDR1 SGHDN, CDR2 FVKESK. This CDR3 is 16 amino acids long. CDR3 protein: CASSRTGGGSKNIQYF. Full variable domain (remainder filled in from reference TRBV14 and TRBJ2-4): EAGVTQFPSHSVIEKGQTVTLRCDPISGHDNLYWYRRVMGKEIKFLLHFVKESKQDESGMPNNRFLAERTGGTYSTLKVQPAELEDSGVYFCASSRTGGGSKNIQYFGAGTRLSVL.

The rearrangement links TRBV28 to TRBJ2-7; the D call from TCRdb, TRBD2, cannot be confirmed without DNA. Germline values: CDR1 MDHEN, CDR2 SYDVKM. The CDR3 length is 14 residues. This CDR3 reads CASSLTGGPYEQYF.

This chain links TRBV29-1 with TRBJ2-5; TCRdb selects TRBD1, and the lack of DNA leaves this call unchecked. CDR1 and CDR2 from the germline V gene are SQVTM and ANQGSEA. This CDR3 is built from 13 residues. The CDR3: CSVLPRGRETQYF.

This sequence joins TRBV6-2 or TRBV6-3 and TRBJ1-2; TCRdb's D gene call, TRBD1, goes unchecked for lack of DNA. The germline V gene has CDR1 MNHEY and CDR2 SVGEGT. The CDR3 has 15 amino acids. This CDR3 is CASLQSDGNGYGYTF.

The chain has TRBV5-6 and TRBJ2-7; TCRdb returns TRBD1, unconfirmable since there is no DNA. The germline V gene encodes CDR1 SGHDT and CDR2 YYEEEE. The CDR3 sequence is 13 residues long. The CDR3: CASTLPPYYEQYF.

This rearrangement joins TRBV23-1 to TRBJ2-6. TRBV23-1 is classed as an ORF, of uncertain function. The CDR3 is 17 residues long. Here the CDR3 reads CASSQSGQGSGANVLTF.